A single sample is the source of the 20 T cell receptor beta chains below, sequenced in a study of CD8+ T cells in alopecia areata. The treatment is: oral pan-JAK inhibitor, 5-10 mg twice daily. It was cDNA, reverse transcribed from extracted RNA, that served as the sequencing template. The table came from immunoSEQ multiplex PCR; TCRdb's copy has only in-frame clones and leaves some out. The data hold under 350,000 clones, with roughly 64% observed a single time. The sequencing used CD4+ T cells sorted from blood, collected at week 24, from a patient treated with tofacitinib. The source is a human donor with alopecia areata.

V is TRBV4-1 and J is TRBJ2-3; D gene uncertain. Germline values: CDR1 MGHRA, CDR2 YSYEKL. The CDR3 is 16 residues long. The V gene lost 0 bases and the J gene lost 5 bases, with 15 bases spanning the gap. The CDR3 loop is CASSQEYNLWGDTQYF. CDR3 sequence (DNA): TGCGCCAGCAGCCAAGAATACAACCTGTGGGGAGATACGCAGTATTTT.

Only a few counts were recorded for this clone. This chain joins TRBV4-3 and TRBJ2-2; 7 bases line up with TRBD1. This CDR3 is 17 amino acids long. The trim removed 2 bases at V and 1 base at J, leaving 7 bases unmatched. Germline CDR1 reads LGHNA; CDR2 reads YSLEER. The CDR3 loop is CASSQQGTAQNTGELFF. CDR3 DNA sequence: TGCGCCAGCAGCCAACAAGGGACAGCCCAGAACACCGGGGAGCTGTTTTTT.

The chain combines TRBV29-1 with TRBJ2-1, with 10 bases fitting TRBD1. Trimming took 4 bases from V and 8 from J; bases not matched to a gene: 8. Germline CDR1 reads SQVTM; CDR2 reads ANQGSEA. This CDR3 is 14 amino acids long. The CDR3 region is CSVGPRTGGHEQFF. In nucleotides, the CDR3 is TGCAGCGTTGGACCAAGGACAGGGGGACATGAGCAGTTCTTC.

The chain carries TRBV25-1 and TRBJ1-2; TRBD1 agrees at 10 bases. This CDR3 region has 13 residues. Looked up from germline, CDR1 is MGHDK and CDR2 is SYGVNS. V shed 6 bases, J shed 8 bases, and the junction held 6 bases outside the gene matches. The CDR3: CASSLGQGYGYTF. In nucleotides, the CDR3 is TGTGCCAGCAGCCTGGGACAGGGGTACGGCTACACCTTC.

V usage is TRBV7-9 and J usage is TRBJ2-6; D unresolved. The ends were cut back, 5 bases at V and 0 bases at J, with 5 bases in the middle. Germline CDR1 SEHNR, CDR2 FQNEAQ (reference sequence). CDR3 size: 14 residues. This CDR3 reads CASSRTSGANVLTF. The CDR3 DNA follows: TGTGCCAGCAGCCGGACCTCTGGGGCCAACGTCCTGACTTTC. The full variable domain, in which reference TRBV7-9 and TRBJ2-6 provide the parts outside the CDR3, is DTGVSQNPRHKITKRGQNVTFRCDPISEHNRLYWYRQTLGQGPEFLTYFQNEAQLEKSRLLSDRFSAERPKGSFSTLEIQRTEQGDSAMYLCASSRTSGANVLTFGAGSRLTVL.

V and J are TRBV6-1 and TRBJ1-2; D remains ambiguous. The ends were cut back, 6 bases at V and 4 bases at J, with 9 bases in the middle. The CDR3 extends over 12 amino acids. Germline CDR1 MNHNS, CDR2 SASEGT. The CDR3 coding sequence is TGTGCCAGCAGCGAGCGGGGCTATGGCTACACCTTC. Translated: CASSERGYGYTF.

This clone was recorded a few times. This chain uses TRBV7-2 with TRBJ2-5; 9 positions match TRBD1. The V gene end was trimmed by 5 bases and the J gene end by 6 bases; junction bases not matched to a gene: 4. The CDR3 runs 13 residues. CDR1 and CDR2 (germline): SGHTA, FQGNSA. The CDR3 DNA reads TGTGCCAGCAGCCCCGGGACAGGGCAGACCCAGTACTTC. Amino acid sequence: CASSPGTGQTQYF.

This sequence joins TRBV30 and TRBJ1-1; D is possibly TRBD1 (5 bases). V lost 4 bases and J lost 7, with 19 bases in between. Germline lookup yields CDR1 GTSNPN and CDR2 SVGIG (reference sequence). The CDR3 covers 14 residues. Written as DNA, the CDR3 is TGTGCCTGGACCCCACCGGGGACGGAGATTGAAGCTTTCTTT. It yields the protein CAWTPPGTEIEAFF.

The chain has TRBV28 and TRBJ2-5; D might be TRBD1 (5 bases). The CDR3 has 15 amino acids. V gave up 2 bases and J gave up 0 bases, with 10 bases separating them. Germline-derived CDR1 and CDR2 are MDHEN and SYDVKM. The CDR3 loop reads CASSLVDTYQETQYF. The CDR3 DNA reads TGTGCCAGCAGTTTAGTGGACACCTACCAAGAGACCCAGTACTTC.

V usage is TRBV2 and J usage is TRBJ2-1; D is undetermined. This CDR3 spans 11 amino acids. V lost 7 bases, J lost 6 bases, and 7 bases lay in between. The germline CDR1 and CDR2 sequences are SNHLY and FYNNEI. This CDR3 is CASTPFNEQFF. Here the CDR3 DNA reads TGTGCCAGCACCCCCTTCAATGAGCAGTTCTTC.

CDR3 sequence: CASSSTGGNEQFF. The CDR3 bases are TGTGCCAGCAGCTCCACAGGGGGCAATGAGCAGTTCTTC. The chain joins TRBV7-2 to TRBJ2-1, with TRBD1 identical over 8 bases. V was clipped by 4 bases and J by 6 bases; unmatched bases: 2. The germline CDR1 and CDR2 sequences are SGHTA and FQGNSA. This CDR3 has 13 amino acids.

At least ten counts were recorded for this clone. The chain employs TRBV7-7 and TRBJ2-6, with 9 bases lining up with TRBD1. This CDR3 is built from 14 residues. CDR1 and CDR2 from the germline V gene are SSHAT and FNYEAQ (reference sequence). In nucleotides, the CDR3 is TGTGCTGCCGGGACAGGGCTTGGGGCCAACGTCCTGACTTTC. The encoded protein is CAAGTGLGANVLTF. The whole variable domain, remainder taken from reference TRBV7-7 and TRBJ2-6, is GAGVSQSPRYKVTKRGQDVTLRCDPISSHATLYWYQQALGQGPEFLTYFNYEAQPDKSGLPSDRFSAERPEGSISTLTIQRTEQRDSAMYRCAAGTGLGANVLTFGAGSRLTVL.

This clone has a single count. This chain joins TRBV30 and TRBJ1-1; D perhaps matches TRBD1 (6 bases). The CDR3 has 13 residues. V gave up 7 bases and J gave up 3 bases, with 15 bases separating them. Germline lookup yields CDR1 GTSNPN and CDR2 SVGIG (reference sequence). In DNA, the CDR3 is TGTGCCTTGCGACAGGAGTTGGACACTGAAGCTTTCTTT. It specifies CALRQELDTEAFF.

Comment on this clone: Other nucleotide sequences from this sample produce the same CDR3. This sequence joins TRBV18 and TRBJ2-7; 8 nucleotides match TRBD1. The germline V gene encodes CDR1 KGHSH and CDR2 LQKENI. J was trimmed by 2 bases and V by 2 bases; bases with no gene match: 2. The CDR3 totals 14 residues. For the CDR3, the DNA is TGTGCCAGCTCACCAGGACAGGGACCCTACGAGCAGTACTTC. As protein: CASSPGQGPYEQYF.

Of note for this clone: Compared with germline, one end of the junction differs, possibly owing to a read error. The chain is built from TRBV7-9 and TRBJ2-6; 11 bases are shared with TRBD1. CDR1 and CDR2 (germline): SEHNR, FQNEAQ (reference sequence). The CDR3 covers 13 residues. CDR3 sequence (DNA): TGTGCCAGCAGCTCCCAGGACAGGGGGCTAACCGCTTTC. This translates into CASSSQDRGLTAF.

J is TRBJ2-5 and V is TRBV29-1; 8 nucleotides line up with TRBD1. J was trimmed by 2 bases and V by 7 bases; bases with no gene match: 6. This CDR3 spans 13 amino acids. Germline V CDR1 and CDR2: SQVTM, ANQGSEA. CDR3 nucleotides: TGCAGCGCCACCGGGACAGGTCAAGAGACCCAGTACTTC. It codes for CSATGTGQETQYF.

Details on this clone: At one boundary the junction diverges from the germline segment, which might be a read error. The chain joins TRBV7-7 to TRBJ2-3, with no clear D. This CDR3 spans 15 amino acids. Germline lookup yields CDR1 SSHAT and CDR2 FNYEAQ (reference sequence). CDR3 DNA sequence: TGTGCTAGCAGCTTAGGGTCTGGGAACACAGATACGCAGTATTTT. This encodes CASSLGSGNTDTQYF.

This sequence joins TRBV2 and TRBJ1-4; D not certain. This CDR3 spans 12 amino acids. The V end lost 5 bases, the J end lost 7 bases, and 8 bases lay between the germline ends. The germline gives CDR1 SNHLY, CDR2 FYNNEI. The DNA of the CDR3 is TGTGCCAGCAGTCGACCACGTGAAAAACTGTTTTTT. It encodes CASSRPREKLFF.

This clone was seen more than once but under ten times. The CDR3 does not end in the conserved phenylalanine or tryptophan, so this is likely a read error. No DNA is shown, since the ends of the CDR3 on it are uncertain; the CDR3 is the one TCRdb lists. The chain uses TRBV7-2 and TRBJ2-3; whether TRBD2, the table's D call, matches the DNA was not checked. Germline-derived CDR1 and CDR2 are SGHTA and FQGNSA. 12 amino acids form the CDR3, both terminal residues included. CDR3 amino acids: CASSLDPGGLRC.

The table lists this clone with a few counts. J is TRBJ2-1 and V is TRBV10-3, with D tentatively TRBD1 (6 bases). Trimming removed 11 bases at V and 5 bases at J, with 16 bases between. Germline CDR1 is ENHRY and CDR2 is SYGVKD. The length of the CDR3 is 13 residues. The CDR3 DNA reads TGTGCCTGTCAGCAGGCAGGGGACAATGAGCAGTTCTTC. It encodes CACQQAGDNEQFF.